This T cell receptor (beta chain) stems from a study of shared T cell receptors in the human thymus (dated by TCRdb to about 2021). About the study as a whole: The study examined how self-reactive, shared T-cell receptor alpha chains are generated in the human thymus.

Points on this clone: Its binding antigen is unknown. No base quality information exists; no much larger clone differs at one position.

V is cut back by 6 bases and J by 1 base, with 5 bases in the junction unmatched. As encoded in the germline V gene, CDR1 is MNHNS while CDR2 is SASEGT. Taken from cysteine to phenylalanine, the CDR3 has 14 residues. The CDR3 DNA has 42 bases and is translated from base 1. The library was built by means of the immunoSEQ multiplex PCR assay. Imported from immuneACCESS, the table was reduced by TCRdb to in-frame sequences with V and J called. These copies leave out some clones; in studies compared against another copy, an unresolved V gene accounts for under half, and the cause of the remainder is not known. A total of approximately 760,000 clones appear in this sample, approximately 85% of them only once. Around 0.0094% of the sample rests with the top ten. The same data also contributed to another study, on human thymus T cells. Drawing on the second study: Immunologically healthy infants undergoing open corrective cardiac surgery for congenital heart defects in Finland were used as donors. Thymus tissue was obtained as surgical resects removed during corrective cardiac surgery. Biased V and J gene segment usage appeared to be present in both thymic and peripheral blood repertoires. Highly overlapping thymic TCR repertoires among unrelated individuals were reported in the related research. The study used roughly eight infant thymus samples plus four related peripheral blood samples to characterize TCR alpha and beta repertoires. The cohort included about 6 male and a couple of female infants, with donor ages spanning 7 to 244 days. Thymocytes were mechanically released from the tissue and were stored as pellets of about 9.5-33 million cells at -70 degrees C. A QIAsymphony instrument was used to extract genomic DNA from frozen cell pellets. TCRB and TCRAD loci were amplified from a standardized quantity of quality-controlled genomic DNA using the immunoSEQ multiplex PCR assay. The V(D)J region was spanned by amplicons of a length sufficient to cover the CDR3 and to identify V and J genes. Amplicon sequencing was performed on an Illumina platform through the commercial immunoSEQ service. Primer bias and sequencing errors were corrected as previously described, and TCRAD and TCRB were defined on the basis of the IMGT database. Repertoires were analysed with immunoSEQ Analyzer 3.0 and VDJTools, covering basic statistics, V/J segment usage, diversity estimates, rarefaction and pairwise overlap. Chao1, ChaoE, Efron-Thisted, Shannon and inverse Simpson indices were used to estimate diversity, which was also estimated on datasets down-sampled to the smallest sample. Repertoire overlap used strict matching of CDR3 nucleotide sequence, V gene and J gene, with Jaccard-based multidimensional scaling clustering. On average, thymus samples gave around 810,000 unique TCRB clonotypes, whereas blood samples gave about 84,000.

The rearrangement joined TRBV6-1 to TRBJ1-1, with 7 middle bases fitting TRBD1. The TCR comes from a girl in the first two years of life with a congenital heart defect. Donor details come from another sample of the same person, matched by shared clones. Material for sequencing was thymocytes. CDR3 sequence: CASRERQGNTEAFF. The nucleotide sequence reads as follows: TGTGCCAGCAGGGAAAGACAGGGGAACACTGAAGCTTTCTTT.